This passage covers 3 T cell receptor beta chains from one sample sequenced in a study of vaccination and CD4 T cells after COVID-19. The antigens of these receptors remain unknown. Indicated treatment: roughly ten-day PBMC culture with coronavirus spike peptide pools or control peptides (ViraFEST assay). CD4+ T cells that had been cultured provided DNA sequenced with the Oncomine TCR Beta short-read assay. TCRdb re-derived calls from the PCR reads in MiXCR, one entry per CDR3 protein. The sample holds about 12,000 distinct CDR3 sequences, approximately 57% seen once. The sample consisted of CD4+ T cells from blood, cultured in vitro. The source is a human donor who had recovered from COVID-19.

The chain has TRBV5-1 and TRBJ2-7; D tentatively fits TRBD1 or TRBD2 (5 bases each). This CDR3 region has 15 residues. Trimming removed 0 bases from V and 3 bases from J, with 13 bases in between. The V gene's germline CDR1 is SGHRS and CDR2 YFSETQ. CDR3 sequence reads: CASSLEADTRYEQYF. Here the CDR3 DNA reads TGCGCCAGCAGCTTGGAAGCGGACACCCGCTACGAGCAGTACTTC. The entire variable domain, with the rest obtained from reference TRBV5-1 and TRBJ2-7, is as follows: KAGVTQTPRYLIKTRGQQVTLSCSPISGHRSVSWYQQTPGQGLQFLFEYFSETQRNKGNFPGRFSGRQFSNSRSEMNVSTLELGDSALYLCASSLEADTRYEQYFGPGTRLTVT.

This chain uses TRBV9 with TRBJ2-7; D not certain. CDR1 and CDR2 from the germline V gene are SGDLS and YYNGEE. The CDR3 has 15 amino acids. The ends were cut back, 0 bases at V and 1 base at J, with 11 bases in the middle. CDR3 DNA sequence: TGTGCCAGCAGCGTAGGAATATCTGGGTCCTACGAGCAGTACTTC. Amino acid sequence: CASSVGISGSYEQYF.

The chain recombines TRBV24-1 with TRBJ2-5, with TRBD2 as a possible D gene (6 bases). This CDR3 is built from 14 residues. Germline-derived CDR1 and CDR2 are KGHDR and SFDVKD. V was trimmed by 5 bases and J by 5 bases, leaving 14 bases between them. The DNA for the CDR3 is TGTGCCACCAGTGCCACCACTAGCCGGGAGACCCAGTACTTC. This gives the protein CATSATTSRETQYF.